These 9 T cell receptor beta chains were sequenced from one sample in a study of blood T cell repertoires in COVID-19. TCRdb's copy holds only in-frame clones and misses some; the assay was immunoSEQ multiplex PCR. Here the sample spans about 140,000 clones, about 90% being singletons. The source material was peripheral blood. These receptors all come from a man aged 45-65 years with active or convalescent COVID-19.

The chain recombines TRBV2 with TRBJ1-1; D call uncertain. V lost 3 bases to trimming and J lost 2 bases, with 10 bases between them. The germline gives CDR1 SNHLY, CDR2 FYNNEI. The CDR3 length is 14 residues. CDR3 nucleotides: TGTGCCAGCAGTGACAGGAGGGATAACACTGAAGCTTTCTTT. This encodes CASSDRRDNTEAFF.

The CDR3 DNA is TGTGCCAGCAGCTCTGGACAGTCAAATAATTCACCCCTCCACTTT. This sequence encodes CASSSGQSNNSPLHF. The rearrangement joins TRBV7-9 to TRBJ1-6; tentatively, D is TRBD1 (6 bases). V was pared by 4 bases and J by 5 bases, with 12 bases between. The CDR3 runs 15 residues. Per the germline V gene, CDR1 is SEHNR and CDR2 is FQNEAQ (reference sequence).

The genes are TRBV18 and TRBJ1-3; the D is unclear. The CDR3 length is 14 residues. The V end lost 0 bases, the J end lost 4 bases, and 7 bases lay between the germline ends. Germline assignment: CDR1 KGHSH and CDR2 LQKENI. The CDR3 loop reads CASSPPGSGNTIYF. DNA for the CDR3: TGTGCCAGCTCACCACCGGGCAGCGGAAACACCATATATTTT.

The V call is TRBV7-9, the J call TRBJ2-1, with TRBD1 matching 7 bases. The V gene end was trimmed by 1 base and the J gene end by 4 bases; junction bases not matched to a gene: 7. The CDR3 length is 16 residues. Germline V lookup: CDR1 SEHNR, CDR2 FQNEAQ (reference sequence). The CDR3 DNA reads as TGTGCCAGCAGCTTAGACAGGGGAAGGGAATACAATGAGCAGTTCTTC. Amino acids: CASSLDRGREYNEQFF.

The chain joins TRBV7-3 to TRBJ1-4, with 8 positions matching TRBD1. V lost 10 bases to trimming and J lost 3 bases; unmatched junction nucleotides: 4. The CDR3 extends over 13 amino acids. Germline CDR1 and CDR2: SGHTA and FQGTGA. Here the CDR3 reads CATWDRPNEKLFF. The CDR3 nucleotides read TGTGCCACATGGGACAGGCCTAATGAAAAACTGTTTTTT.

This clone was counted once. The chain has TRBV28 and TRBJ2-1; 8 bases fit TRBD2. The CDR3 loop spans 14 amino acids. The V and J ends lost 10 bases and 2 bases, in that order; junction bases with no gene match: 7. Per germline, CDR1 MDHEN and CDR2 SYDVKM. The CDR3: CATHRGGTYNEQFF. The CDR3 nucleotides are TGTGCCACCCACCGCGGGGGGACCTACAATGAGCAGTTCTTC. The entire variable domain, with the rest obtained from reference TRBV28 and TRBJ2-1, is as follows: DVKVTQSSRYLVKRTGEKVFLECVQDMDHENMFWYRQDPGLGLRLIYFSYDVKMKEKGDIPEGYSVSREKKERFSLILESASTNQTSMYLCATHRGGTYNEQFFGPGTRLTVL.

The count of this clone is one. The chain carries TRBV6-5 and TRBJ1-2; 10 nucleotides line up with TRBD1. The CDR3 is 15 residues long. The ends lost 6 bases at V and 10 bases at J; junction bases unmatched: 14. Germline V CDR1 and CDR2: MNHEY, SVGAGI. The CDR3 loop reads CASSRNDRGRGAYTF. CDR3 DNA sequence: TGTGCCAGCAGCCGAAATGACAGGGGGCGAGGGGCCTACACCTTC.

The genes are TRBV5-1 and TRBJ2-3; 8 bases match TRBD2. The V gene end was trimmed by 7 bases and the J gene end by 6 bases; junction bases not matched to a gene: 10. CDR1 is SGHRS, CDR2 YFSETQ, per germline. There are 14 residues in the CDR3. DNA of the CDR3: TGCGCCAGCCACTTTAGCGGGGCTAAGGATACGCAGTATTTT. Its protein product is CASHFSGAKDTQYF. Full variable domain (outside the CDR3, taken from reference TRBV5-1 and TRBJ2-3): KAGVTQTPRYLIKTRGQQVTLSCSPISGHRSVSWYQQTPGQGLQFLFEYFSETQRNKGNFPGRFSGRQFSNSRSEMNVSTLELGDSALYLCASHFSGAKDTQYFGPGTRLTVL.

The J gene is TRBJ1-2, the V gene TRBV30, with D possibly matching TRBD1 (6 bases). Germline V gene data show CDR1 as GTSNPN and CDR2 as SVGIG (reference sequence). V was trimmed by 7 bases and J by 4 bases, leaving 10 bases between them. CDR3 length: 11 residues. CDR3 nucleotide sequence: TGTGCCTCGGACAGCCGCTATGGCTACACCTTC. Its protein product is CASDSRYGYTF.